In its sample, the clone carrying this T cell receptor beta chain was seen many times. Its antigen remains unknown. The data were taken from a study of type 1 regulatory T cells. Across the study: T-allo10 is an in vitro-generated, Tr1-enriched CD4 T cell product specific for alloantigen. General observations from the study: Type 1 regulatory T cells had a more restricted TCR repertoire than non-type 1 regulatory T cells.

The CDR3 consists of 12 residues. The V end was cut by 0 bases, the J end by 14 bases, with 12 bases between. Germline V gene sequence: CDR1 MNHEY, CDR2 SVGEGT. Each CDR3 protein gets one entry after TCRdb re-called the reads with MiXCR. The sample includes about 42,000 distinct CDR3 sequences, 9% to 15% of them seen just once. The clonotype comes from a human donor in good health. The chain uses TRBV6-2 or TRBV6-3 and TRBJ2-3, with D perhaps TRBD2 (5 bases). Sequenced material: cultured non-Tr1 T cells, either the whole culture or a sorted T cell fraction (not recorded which). In DNA, the CDR3 is TGTGCCAGCAGTTACTCATCGGAGGTCTGGTATTTT. It translates to CASSYSSEVWYF.